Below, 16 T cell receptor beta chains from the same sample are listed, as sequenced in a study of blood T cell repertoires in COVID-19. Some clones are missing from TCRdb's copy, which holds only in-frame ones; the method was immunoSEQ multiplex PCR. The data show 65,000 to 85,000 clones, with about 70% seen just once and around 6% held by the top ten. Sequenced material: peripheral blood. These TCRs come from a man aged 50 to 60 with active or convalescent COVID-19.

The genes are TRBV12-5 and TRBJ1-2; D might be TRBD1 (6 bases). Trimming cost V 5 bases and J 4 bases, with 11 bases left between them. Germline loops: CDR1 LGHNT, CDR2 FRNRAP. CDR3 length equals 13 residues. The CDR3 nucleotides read TGTGCTAGTGGTGGGGGCACAGTCTATGGCTACACCTTC. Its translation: CASGGGTVYGYTF.

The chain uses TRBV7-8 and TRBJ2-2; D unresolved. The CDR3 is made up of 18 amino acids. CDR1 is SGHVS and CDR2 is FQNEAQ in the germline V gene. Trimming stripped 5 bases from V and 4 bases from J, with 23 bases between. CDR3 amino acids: CASSPLDPGGIGTGELFF. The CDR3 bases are TGTGCCAGCAGCCCTCTCGACCCGGGTGGAATCGGCACCGGGGAGCTGTTTTTT.

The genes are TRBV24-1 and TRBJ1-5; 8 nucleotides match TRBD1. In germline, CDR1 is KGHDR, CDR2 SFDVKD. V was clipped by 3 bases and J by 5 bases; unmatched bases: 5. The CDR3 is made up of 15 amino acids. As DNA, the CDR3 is TGTGCCACCAGTGATACCCCAGGGGGCGATCAGCCCCAGCATTTT. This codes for CATSDTPGGDQPQHF.

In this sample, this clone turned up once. Here the CDR3 reads CASSPSGTENTEAFF. The CDR3 DNA reads TGCGCCAGCAGCCCGTCCGGGACAGAGAACACTGAAGCTTTCTTT. J is TRBJ1-1 and V is TRBV4-3, with TRBD1 matching over 7 bases. CDR3 size: 15 residues. With V trimmed by 4 bases and J by 1 base, 6 bases remained unmatched. Germline CDR1 reads LGHNA; CDR2 reads YSLEER.

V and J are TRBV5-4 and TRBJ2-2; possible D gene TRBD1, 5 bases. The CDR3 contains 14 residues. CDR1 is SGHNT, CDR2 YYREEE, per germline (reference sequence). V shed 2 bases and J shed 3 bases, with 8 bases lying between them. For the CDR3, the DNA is TGTGCCAGCAGCTTCCAGGGTTACACCGGGGAGCTGTTTTTT. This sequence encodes CASSFQGYTGELFF.

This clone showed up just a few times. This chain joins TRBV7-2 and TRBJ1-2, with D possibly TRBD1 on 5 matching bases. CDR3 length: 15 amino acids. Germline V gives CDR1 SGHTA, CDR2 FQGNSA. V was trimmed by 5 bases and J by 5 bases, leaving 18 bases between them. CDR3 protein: CASSDRQSRPYGYTF. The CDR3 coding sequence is TGTGCCAGCAGCGATAGACAGTCCCGACCTTATGGCTACACCTTC. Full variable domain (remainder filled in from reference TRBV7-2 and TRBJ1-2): GAGVSQSPSNKVTEKGKDVELRCDPISGHTALYWYRQSLGQGLEFLIYFQGNSAPDKSGLPSDRFSAERTGGSVSTLTIQRTQQEDSAVYLCASSDRQSRPYGYTFGSGTRLTVV.

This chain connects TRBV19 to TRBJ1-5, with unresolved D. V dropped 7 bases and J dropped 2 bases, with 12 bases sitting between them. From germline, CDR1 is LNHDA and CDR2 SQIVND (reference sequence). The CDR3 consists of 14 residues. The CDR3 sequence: CASTTTGGNQPQHF. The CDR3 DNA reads TGTGCCAGTACCACAACCGGGGGCAATCAGCCCCAGCATTTT.

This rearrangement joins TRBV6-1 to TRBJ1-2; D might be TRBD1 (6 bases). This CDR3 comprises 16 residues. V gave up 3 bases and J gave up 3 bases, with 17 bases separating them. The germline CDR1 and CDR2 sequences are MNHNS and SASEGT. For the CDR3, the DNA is TGTGCCAGCAGTGACGGCCGGAGCGGGGGCCACTATGGCTACACCTTC. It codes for CASSDGRSGGHYGYTF.

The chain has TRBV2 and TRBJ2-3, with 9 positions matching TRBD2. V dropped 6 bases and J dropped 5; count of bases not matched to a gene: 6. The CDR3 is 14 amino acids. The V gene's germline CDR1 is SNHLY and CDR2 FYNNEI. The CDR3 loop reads CASRPGLAIDTQYF. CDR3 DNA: TGTGCCAGCAGACCGGGACTAGCAATAGATACGCAGTATTTT.

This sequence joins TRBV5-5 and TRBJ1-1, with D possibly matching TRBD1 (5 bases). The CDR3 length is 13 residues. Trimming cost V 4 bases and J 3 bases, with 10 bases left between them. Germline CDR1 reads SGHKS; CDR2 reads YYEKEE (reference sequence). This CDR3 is CASSRDYHTEAFF. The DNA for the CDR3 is TGTGCCAGCAGCCGGGACTATCACACTGAAGCTTTCTTT.

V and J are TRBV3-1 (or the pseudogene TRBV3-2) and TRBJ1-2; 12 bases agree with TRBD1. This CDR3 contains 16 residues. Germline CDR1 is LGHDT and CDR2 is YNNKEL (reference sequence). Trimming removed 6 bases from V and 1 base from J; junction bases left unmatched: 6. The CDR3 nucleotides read TGTGCCAGCAGAGGGACAGGGGGCGACCTTAACTATGGCTACACCTTC. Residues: CASRGTGGDLNYGYTF.

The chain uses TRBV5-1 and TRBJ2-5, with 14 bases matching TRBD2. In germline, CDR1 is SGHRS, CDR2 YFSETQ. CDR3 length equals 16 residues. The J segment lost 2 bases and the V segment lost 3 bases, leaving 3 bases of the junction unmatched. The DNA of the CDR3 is TGCGCCAGCAGCTCGGGGACTAGCGGGGGTCAAGAGACCCAGTACTTC. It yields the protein CASSSGTSGGQETQYF. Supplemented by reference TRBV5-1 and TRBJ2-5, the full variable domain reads KAGVTQTPRYLIKTRGQQVTLSCSPISGHRSVSWYQQTPGQGLQFLFEYFSETQRNKGNFPGRFSGRQFSNSRSEMNVSTLELGDSALYLCASSSGTSGGQETQYFGPGTRLLVL.

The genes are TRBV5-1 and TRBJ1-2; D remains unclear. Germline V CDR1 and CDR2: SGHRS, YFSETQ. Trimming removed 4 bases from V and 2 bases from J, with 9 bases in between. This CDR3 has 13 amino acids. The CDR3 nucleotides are TGCGCCAGCAGCCGTGAGGTGAACTATGGCTACACCTTC. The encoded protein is CASSREVNYGYTF.

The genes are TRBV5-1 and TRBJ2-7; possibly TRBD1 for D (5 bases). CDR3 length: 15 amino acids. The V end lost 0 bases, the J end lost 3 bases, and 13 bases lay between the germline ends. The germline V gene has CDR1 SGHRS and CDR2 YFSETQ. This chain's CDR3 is CASSLGQGSLYEQYF. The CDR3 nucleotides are TGCGCCAGCAGCTTGGGGCAGGGATCCCTCTACGAGCAGTACTTC.

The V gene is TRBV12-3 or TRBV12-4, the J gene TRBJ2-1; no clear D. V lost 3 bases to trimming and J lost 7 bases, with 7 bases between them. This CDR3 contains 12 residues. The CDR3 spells CASSFSRNEQFF. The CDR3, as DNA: TGTGCCAGCAGTTTTTCCCGGAATGAGCAGTTCTTC.

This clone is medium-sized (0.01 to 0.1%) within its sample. The CDR3 coding sequence is TGTGCCAGCACCCACCTGCCGCCCAGCGAGCAGTACTTC. Amino acid sequence: CASTHLPPSEQYF. V is TRBV6-6 and J is TRBJ2-7; D remains ambiguous. Deletions cut 7 bases from V and 6 bases from J, with 16 bases between. The CDR3 sequence is 13 residues long. Germline loops: CDR1 MNHNY, CDR2 SVGAGI (reference sequence).